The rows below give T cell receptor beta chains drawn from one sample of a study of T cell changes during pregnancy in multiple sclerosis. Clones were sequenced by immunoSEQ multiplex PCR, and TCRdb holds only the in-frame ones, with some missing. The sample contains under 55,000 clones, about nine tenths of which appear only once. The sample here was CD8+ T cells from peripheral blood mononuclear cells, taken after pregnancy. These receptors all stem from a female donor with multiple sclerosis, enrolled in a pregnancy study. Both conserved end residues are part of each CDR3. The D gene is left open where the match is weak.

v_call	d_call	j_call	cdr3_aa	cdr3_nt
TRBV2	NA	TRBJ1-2	CASSPTIQGIYGYTF	TGTGCCAGCTCGCCGACTATACAGGGTATCTATGGCTACACCTTC
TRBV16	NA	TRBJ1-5	CASSQYRQGLSQPQHF	TGTGCCAGCAGCCAATACAGGCAGGGGCTTAGTCAGCCCCAGCATTTT
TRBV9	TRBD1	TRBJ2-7	CASSGGTASSYEQYF	TGTGCCAGCAGCGGGGGGACAGCCTCCTCTTACGAGCAGTACTTC
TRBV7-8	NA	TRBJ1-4	CASSPWGGAATNEKLFF	TGTGCCAGCAGCCCATGGGGAGGGGCCGCAACTAATGAAAAACTGTTTTTT
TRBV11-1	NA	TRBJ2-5	CASSLGGSLVQETQYF	TGTGCCAGCAGCTTAGGAGGTTCGCTAGTACAAGAGACCCAGTACTTC
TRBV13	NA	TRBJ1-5	CASSLGRRSGQPQHF	TGTGCCAGCAGCTTAGGCCGCCGGAGTGGTCAGCCCCAGCATTTT
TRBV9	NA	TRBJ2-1	CASSVSLEGSHSYNEQFF	TGTGCCAGCAGCGTTAGTTTGGAGGGTAGTCACTCCTACAATGAGCAGTTCTTC
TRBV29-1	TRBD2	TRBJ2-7	CSVVTSGGEQYF	TGCAGCGTGGTGACTAGCGGGGGAGAGCAGTACTTC
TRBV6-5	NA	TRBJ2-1	CASSYWESSYNEQFF	TGTGCCAGCAGTTACTGGGAGAGCTCCTACAATGAGCAGTTCTTC
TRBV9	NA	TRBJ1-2	CASTGPGGYGYTF	TGTGCCAGCACGGGCCCCGGAGGGTATGGCTACACCTTC
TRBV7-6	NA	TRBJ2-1	CASSYGGSGYNEQFF	TGTGCCAGCAGCTACGGCGGCAGCGGGTACAATGAGCAGTTCTTC
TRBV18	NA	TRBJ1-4	CASSAVSTNEKLFF	TGTGCCAGCTCAGCAGTCTCAACTAATGAAAAACTGTTTTTT
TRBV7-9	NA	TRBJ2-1	CASSPQTGRTYNEQFF	TGTGCCAGCAGCCCCCAGACAGGGAGGACCTACAATGAGCAGTTCTTC
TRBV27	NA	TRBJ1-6	CASSFVRELNSPLHF	TGTGCCAGCAGTTTCGTACGGGAACTTAATTCACCCCTCCACTTT
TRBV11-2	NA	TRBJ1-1	CASSSEMNTEAFF	TGTGCCAGCAGCTCCGAGATGAACACTGAAGCTTTCTTT
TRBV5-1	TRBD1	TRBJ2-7	CASSFARDRDREQYF	TGCGCCAGCAGCTTCGCCCGGGACAGGGATAGAGAGCAGTACTTC
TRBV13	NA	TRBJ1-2	CASSLSGSNYGYTF	TGTGCCAGCAGCTTATCAGGATCTAACTATGGCTACACCTTC
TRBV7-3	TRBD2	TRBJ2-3	CATSGGGQLDTQYF	TGTGCCACCTCAGGCGGGGGGCAACTGGATACGCAGTATTTT